This T cell receptor (beta chain) appears in the sequencing data of a study of T cells expressing NK-cell markers. Regarding this clonotype: Its antigen is not identified.

Study-wide points: Uncertainty persisted over the HCMV specificity of expanded NKG2C+ T cell clones. A range of about 1.0-7.0% of CD8+ T cells consisted of dominant NKG2C+ clonotypes in roughly 6 donors. One observes that, in four donors, these clonotypes were also the leading ones within the CD3+CD56-NKG2C+ fraction.

The CDR3 has 14 amino acids. Germline CDR1 is MDHEN and CDR2 is SYDVKM. Using the 5' RACE reads, TCRdb records one entry per CDR3 protein without DNA. Its table lists 550,000 or so distinct CDR3 sequences. The chain joins TRBV28 to TRBJ1-6; TCRdb's D call, TRBD1, is unchecked because there is no DNA. The TCR originated in a man between 18 and 29 years old in good health. The sequenced material came from blood T cells: a sorted CD56 or NKG2C T cell subset, CD4+ or CD8+ T cells, or bulk PBMC T cells (not recorded which). The CDR3 is CASNPTGEVSPLHF.